This T cell receptor beta chain was profiled in a study of T cell responses to AZD1222 COVID-19 vaccine. Study results and caveats: The donor cohort was predominantly white British with a female majority, and clonal diversity may have been underestimated. Breadth and depth of Spike-specific TCRs rose after two AZD1222 doses. Just a handful of AZD1222 recipients were seropositive at baseline.

CDR1 is SQVTM, CDR2 ANQGSEA, per germline. The V gene lost 5 bases and the J gene lost 3 bases, with 11 bases spanning the gap. The CDR3 extends over 12 amino acids. On this clone itself: The antigen is unknown.

Profiling relied on immunoSEQ multiplex PCR, and the TCRdb table lists in-frame clones only, not all of them. This table has 95,000 to 100,000 clones, about 88% appearing once. The sequence came from an adult who received the AZD1222 COVID-19 vaccine. Sequences were derived from peripheral blood, sampled 28 days after the second AZD1222 dose. The chain carries TRBV29-1 and TRBJ2-7; D is uncertain. In DNA, the CDR3 is TGCAGCGTTCTACGAGGTGACTACGAGCAGTACTTC. It specifies CSVLRGDYEQYF.